The 26 T cell receptor beta chains given below trace back to one sample, sequenced in a study of identical twins. TCRdb reanalysed the 5' RACE reads using MiXCR and keeps one entry per CDR3 protein. The profile shows roughly 480,000 distinct CDR3 sequences, 20% to 30% of them singletons. These data also featured in a second study, about T cells expressing NK-cell markers.

The sequencing sample was made of CD4+ T cells sorted from blood. The receptors derive from a woman aged 18-29 years in good health.

This clonotype showed up just a few times. The chain couples TRBV5-1 to TRBJ2-5; D gene unclear. Germline V gene data show CDR1 as SGHRS and CDR2 as YFSETQ. CDR3 length: 14 residues. V lost 0 bases to trimming and J lost 5 bases, with 11 bases between them. The CDR3 nucleotides are TGCGCCAGCAGCTTGGTAAGCCCTCCGGAGACCCAGTACTTC. Translated: CASSLVSPPETQYF.

This clonotype was counted between two and nine times. V is TRBV5-1 and J is TRBJ1-1; D is unresolved. The CDR3 covers 15 residues. Germline V gene sequence: CDR1 SGHRS, CDR2 YFSETQ. V was shortened by 1 base and J by 5 bases, with 15 bases between the two germline ends. In DNA, the CDR3 is TGCGCCAGCAGCTTGAGTCCAACGGAACGTACTGAAGCTTTCTTT. It codes for CASSLSPTERTEAFF.

This clonotype was recorded at least ten times. The rearrangement links TRBV7-8 to TRBJ2-7; TRBD1 agrees at 8 bases. V was clipped by 5 bases and J by 5 bases; unmatched bases: 5. Germline CDR1 and CDR2: SGHVS and FQNEAQ. The CDR3 extends over 13 amino acids. The DNA of the CDR3 is TGTGCCAGCAGCACCAGGACAGGGAACGAGCAGTACTTC. Encoded protein: CASSTRTGNEQYF. Complete variable domain (other parts from reference TRBV7-8 and TRBJ2-7): GAGVSQSPRYKVAKRGQDVALRCDPISGHVSLFWYQQALGQGPEFLTYFQNEAQLDKSGLPSDRFFAERPEGSVSTLKIQRTQQEDSAVYLCASSTRTGNEQYFGPGTRLTVT.

The V gene is TRBV7-2, the J gene TRBJ1-5, with no clear D. The V and J ends lost 0 bases and 7 bases respectively, with 7 bases between them. Germline CDR1 is SGHTA and CDR2 is FQGNSA. The CDR3 sequence is 13 residues long. CDR3 sequence reads: CASSLAVEQPQHF. CDR3 in DNA: TGTGCCAGCAGCTTAGCGGTGGAACAGCCCCAGCATTTT.

J is TRBJ2-1 and V is TRBV7-2; D is possibly TRBD2 (5 bases). CDR3 size: 13 residues. Germline values: CDR1 SGHTA, CDR2 FQGNSA. V lost 4 bases, J lost 10 bases, and 14 bases lay in between. CDR3 in DNA: TGTGCCAGCAGCTACTTACTAGACACGGAGCAGTTCTTC. It codes for CASSYLLDTEQFF.

The genes are TRBV20-1 and TRBJ2-1, with TRBD2 matching 11 bases. V lost 6 bases and J lost 3; bases outside the gene matches: 7. The CDR3 extends over 15 amino acids. The germline V gene has CDR1 DFQATT and CDR2 SNEGSKA (reference sequence). The CDR3 region is CSATRLAGGYNEQFF. In DNA, the CDR3 is TGCAGTGCCACTCGTCTAGCGGGGGGCTACAATGAGCAGTTCTTC.

This clonotype was picked up one time. V is TRBV25-1 and J is TRBJ2-5; 11 bases are shared with TRBD2. The V gene end was trimmed by 4 bases and the J gene end by 7 bases; junction bases not matched to a gene: 11. CDR3 length: 16 residues. The germline CDR1 and CDR2 sequences are MGHDK and SYGVNS. The CDR3 DNA sequence: TGTGCCAGCAGTGTCACGACTAGCGGGGTGGGAGGGACCCAGTACTTC. This encodes CASSVTTSGVGGTQYF.

The sample holds a few counts of this clonotype. V gene TRBV28 combines with J gene TRBJ1-3; D is possibly TRBD1 (6 bases). Germline V lookup: CDR1 MDHEN, CDR2 SYDVKM. CDR3 length: 14 amino acids. Trimming took 5 bases from V and 7 from J, leaving 15 bases between them. The DNA of the CDR3 is TGTGCCAGCAGTCCTCAGGGGTCTCGGAACACCATATATTTT. It is translated as CASSPQGSRNTIYF.

About this clonotype itself: At one end the junction does not follow the germline gene, possibly because of a read error. V is TRBV5-6 and J is TRBJ2-7; unclear D gene. The CDR3 has 11 residues. The V gene's germline CDR1 is SGHDT and CDR2 YYEEEE. As DNA, the CDR3 is TGTGCCAGCAGCTTCCACTCCGAGCGGTACTTC. It encodes CASSFHSERYF.

This clonotype was seen a few times. The gene calls are TRBV20-1 and TRBJ1-2; TRBD1 matches 10 bases. The CDR3 is 14 residues long. CDR1 is DFQATT, CDR2 SNEGSKA, per germline (reference sequence). J lost 5 bases, V lost 1 base, and 4 bases had no gene match. The CDR3 DNA reads as TGCAGTGCTAGAGCAGGGACAGGGGCGTATGGCTACACCTTC. Amino acid sequence: CSARAGTGAYGYTF.

The chain uses TRBV4-3 and TRBJ2-7, with D uncertain. Germline CDR1 is LGHNA and CDR2 is YSLEER. The CDR3 is 15 residues long. With 0 bases removed from V and 1 base from J, the gap between germline ends came to 10 bases. CDR3 nucleotides: TGCGCCAGCAGCCAAGAGGACGCAGAATCCTACGAGCAGTACTTC. Translation gives CASSQEDAESYEQYF.

The J gene is TRBJ1-1, the V gene TRBV21-1. TRBV21-1 represents a pseudogene. This CDR3 spans 9 amino acids. The CDR3, as DNA: TGTGCCATACACACTGAAGCTTTCTTT. It translates to CAIHTEAFF.

A few counts support this clonotype. The chain joins TRBV7-9 to TRBJ2-3; D not certain. Germline values: CDR1 SEHNR, CDR2 FQNEAQ (reference sequence). The V gene lost 3 bases and the J gene lost 6 bases, with 10 bases spanning the gap. This CDR3 comprises 13 residues. CDR3 bases: TGTGCCAGCAGCTTTGGCCCCCCGGATACGCAGTATTTT. Amino acids: CASSFGPPDTQYF.

The chain has TRBV29-1 and TRBJ1-2; 7 positions agree with TRBD1. Germline CDR1 and CDR2: SQVTM and ANQGSEA. This CDR3 contains 13 residues. V lost 4 bases to trimming and J lost 2 bases; unmatched junction nucleotides: 4. CDR3 DNA sequence: TGCAGCGTTGCAGGGACAGAGAACTATGGCTACACCTTC. It specifies CSVAGTENYGYTF.

This clonotype was found many times. This chain uses TRBV7-2 with TRBJ2-3; no clear D. Trimming removed 4 bases from V and 4 bases from J, with 9 bases in between. CDR1 SGHTA and CDR2 FQGNSA come from the germline V gene. The CDR3 has 13 amino acids. CDR3 protein: CASSWRRADTQYF. The DNA of the CDR3 is TGTGCCAGCAGCTGGCGTCGGGCAGATACGCAGTATTTT. Based on the CDR3 plus reference TRBV7-2 and TRBJ2-3, the full variable domain is GAGVSQSPSNKVTEKGKDVELRCDPISGHTALYWYRQSLGQGLEFLIYFQGNSAPDKSGLPSDRFSAERTGGSVSTLTIQRTQQEDSAVYLCASSWRRADTQYFGPGTRLTVL.

This clonotype was observed a handful of times. The chain's CDR3 is CASSNRQLYGYTF. The CDR3 DNA reads as TGTGCCAGCAGTAATAGACAGCTCTATGGCTACACCTTC. The chain employs TRBV6-1 and TRBJ1-2; D may be TRBD1 (5 bases). V was cut by 5 bases and J by 4 bases, with 11 bases left in between. The CDR3 consists of 13 residues. CDR1 MNHNS and CDR2 SASEGT come from the germline V gene.

The chain carries TRBV5-6 and TRBJ2-5, with D unresolved. The CDR3 runs 14 residues. Germline loops: CDR1 SGHDT, CDR2 YYEEEE. V was pared by 3 bases and J by 0 bases, with 9 bases between. CDR3 region: CASSSVPNQETQYF. The CDR3 nucleotides are TGTGCCAGCAGCTCTGTTCCTAACCAAGAGACCCAGTACTTC.

This clonotype was detected many times. CDR3 sequence: CASSLVASSYNEQFF. The CDR3 DNA follows: TGCGCCAGCAGCTTGGTGGCTAGCTCCTACAATGAGCAGTTCTTC. The V and J genes are TRBV5-1 and TRBJ2-1; D remains unclear. There are 15 residues in the CDR3. CDR1 SGHRS and CDR2 YFSETQ come from the germline V gene. V lost 0 bases and J lost 0, with 7 bases in between.

This sequence joins TRBV29-1 and TRBJ1-3; D uncertain. The CDR3 runs to 12 residues. V lost 5 bases and J lost 0, with 5 bases in between. CDR1 SQVTM and CDR2 ANQGSEA come from the germline V gene. The CDR3, as DNA: TGCAGCGTTCGAGGCTCTGGAAACACCATATATTTT. Protein: CSVRGSGNTIYF.

The chain recombines TRBV3-1 with TRBJ2-5; TRBD2 matches at 8 bases. The CDR3 totals 15 residues. The trim removed 0 bases at V and 3 bases at J, leaving 3 bases unmatched. CDR1 and CDR2 (germline): LGHDT, YNNKEL (reference sequence). CDR3 coding DNA: TGTGCCAGCAGCCAAGAAACTAGCGGAGAAGAGACCCAGTACTTC. Its translation: CASSQETSGEETQYF.

This clonotype was picked up a small number of times. This chain joins TRBV5-1 and TRBJ2-7; possibly TRBD1 for D (6 bases). The germline V and J ends were trimmed by 0 bases and 2 bases, with 9 bases remaining between them. In germline, CDR1 is SGHRS, CDR2 YFSETQ. The length of the CDR3 is 14 residues. CDR3 region: CASSLADSAYEQYF. As DNA, the CDR3 is TGCGCCAGCAGCTTGGCGGACAGTGCCTACGAGCAGTACTTC.

In its sample, this clonotype was seen a few times. This chain joins TRBV29-1 and TRBJ2-5, with D unresolved. Germline CDR1 is SQVTM and CDR2 is ANQGSEA. V lost 7 bases and J 1 base, leaving 13 bases between the germline ends. The length of the CDR3 is 13 residues. CDR3: CSALRQAQETQYF. The CDR3, as DNA: TGCAGCGCCCTAAGACAAGCCCAAGAGACCCAGTACTTC.

The chain recombines TRBV6-1 with TRBJ1-6; D gene unclear. Germline CDR1 reads MNHNS; CDR2 reads SASEGT. The CDR3 is 12 amino acids. V was clipped by 8 bases and J by 7 bases, with 9 bases between them. The DNA of the CDR3 is TGTGCCAGCTGCCGAGGGAATTCACCCCTCCACTTT. This gives the protein CASCRGNSPLHF.

This clonotype was seen a single time. This chain links TRBV5-1 with TRBJ1-1; unclear D gene. Trimming removed 1 base at V and 10 bases at J, with 8 bases between. This CDR3 contains 11 residues. Germline V lookup: CDR1 SGHRS, CDR2 YFSETQ. CDR3 sequence reads: CASSLSGVAFF. The CDR3, as DNA: TGCGCCAGCAGCTTGTCGGGAGTAGCTTTCTTT.

The V and J genes are TRBV18 and TRBJ2-6, with TRBD2 matching 13 bases. There are 19 residues in the CDR3. V lost 5 bases and J lost 0; bases outside the gene matches: 7. Germline CDR1 KGHSH, CDR2 LQKENI. The CDR3 here is CASSRTSGGAVSGANVLTF. The CDR3 region has the DNA TGTGCCAGCTCAAGGACTAGCGGGGGTGCGGTCTCTGGGGCCAACGTCCTGACTTTC.

This clonotype showed up just a few times. This chain links TRBV9 with TRBJ2-3; D gene unclear. Trimming left V 0 bases short and J 2 bases short, with 7 bases between. The V gene's germline CDR1 is SGDLS and CDR2 YYNGEE. The CDR3 contains 14 residues. The CDR3 DNA is TGTGCCAGCAGCGTAGACCTGGACACAGATACGCAGTATTTT. Protein product: CASSVDLDTDTQYF.